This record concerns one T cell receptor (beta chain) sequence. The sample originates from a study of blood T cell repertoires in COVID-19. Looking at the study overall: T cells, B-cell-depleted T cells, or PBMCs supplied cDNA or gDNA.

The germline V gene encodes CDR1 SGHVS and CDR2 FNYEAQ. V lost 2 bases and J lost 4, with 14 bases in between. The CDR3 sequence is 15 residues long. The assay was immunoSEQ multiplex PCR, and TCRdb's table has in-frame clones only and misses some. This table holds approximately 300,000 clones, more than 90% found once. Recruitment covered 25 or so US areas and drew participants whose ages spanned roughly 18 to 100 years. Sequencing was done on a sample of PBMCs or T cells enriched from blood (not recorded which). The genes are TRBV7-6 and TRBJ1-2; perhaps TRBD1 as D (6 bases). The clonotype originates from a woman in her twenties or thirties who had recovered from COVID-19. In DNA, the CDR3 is TGTGCCAGCAGCTTACGACGGGGGGGCAGCTATGGCTACACCTTC. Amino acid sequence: CASSLRRGGSYGYTF.